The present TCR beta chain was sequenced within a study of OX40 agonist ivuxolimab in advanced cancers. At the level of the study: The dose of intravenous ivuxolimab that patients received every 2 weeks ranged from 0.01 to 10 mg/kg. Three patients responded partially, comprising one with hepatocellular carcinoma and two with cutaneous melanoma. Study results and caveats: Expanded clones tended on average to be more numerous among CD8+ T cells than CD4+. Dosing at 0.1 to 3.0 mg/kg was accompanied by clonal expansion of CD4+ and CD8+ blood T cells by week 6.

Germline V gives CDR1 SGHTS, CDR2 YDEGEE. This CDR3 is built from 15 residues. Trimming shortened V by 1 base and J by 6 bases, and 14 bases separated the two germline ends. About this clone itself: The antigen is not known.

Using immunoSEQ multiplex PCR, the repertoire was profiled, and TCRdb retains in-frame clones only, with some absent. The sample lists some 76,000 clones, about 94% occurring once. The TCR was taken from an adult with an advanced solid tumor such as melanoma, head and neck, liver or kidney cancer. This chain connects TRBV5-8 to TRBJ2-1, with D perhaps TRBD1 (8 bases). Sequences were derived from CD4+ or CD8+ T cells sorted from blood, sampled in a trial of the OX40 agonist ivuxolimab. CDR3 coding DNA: TGTGCCAGCAGCTTGCAGGGGGCGGGAGTCAATGAGCAGTTCTTC. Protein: CASSLQGAGVNEQFF.